These 28 T cell receptor beta chains originate from one sample sequenced in a study of control samples from healthy donors and cancer patients (dated by TCRdb to about 2020). Library preparation used the immunoSEQ multiplex PCR assay. Entries here come from immuneACCESS through TCRdb and include only in-frame sequences with V and J called. Some clones fail to appear in such tables; in the studies checked, an unresolved V gene covers under half of the shortfall, and the cause of the remainder is unknown. The sample yields about 130,000 clones; just under 95% were counted once. The ten largest clonotypes hold 5.5% of the sample. Sequences were obtained from blood. The receptor set was obtained from a young man in good health.

The CDR3 DNA follows: TGTGCCAGCAGCTTAGTCAGACACAATGAGCAGTTCTTC. As protein: CASSLVRHNEQFF. The chain combines TRBV7-3 with TRBJ2-1, with D unclear. Germline lookup yields CDR1 SGHTA and CDR2 FQGTGA. V lost 2 bases and J 5 bases, leaving 7 bases between the germline ends. The CDR3 loop spans 13 amino acids.

The chain carries TRBV12-3 or TRBV12-4 and TRBJ1-6; D gene uncertain. The CDR3 contains 12 residues. V was clipped by 5 bases and J by 9 bases, with 8 bases between them. CDR3 sequence: CASSERVSPLHF. CDR3 DNA: TGTGCCAGCAGTGAACGGGTTTCACCCCTCCACTTT.

The chain carries TRBV27 and TRBJ2-7; 8 nucleotides match TRBD1. Trimming took 2 bases from V and 4 from J; bases not matched to a gene: 4. The V gene's germline CDR1 is MNHEY and CDR2 SMNVEV (reference sequence). This CDR3 has 14 residues. Written as DNA, the CDR3 is TGTGCCAGCAGTTTACTGGGACAGGTGTACGAGCAGTACTTC. Translating gives CASSLLGQVYEQYF.

The count of this clone is one. J is TRBJ2-7 and V is TRBV3-1 (or the pseudogene TRBV3-2); maybe TRBD1 (5 bases). Trimming took off 2 bases at V and 2 bases at J, with 7 bases between the two ends. The CDR3 consists of 13 residues. Germline values: CDR1 LGHDT, CDR2 YNNKEL (reference sequence). The CDR3 bases are TGTGCCAGCAGCCAACAGGGCCCCTACGAGCAGTACTTC. Translating gives CASSQQGPYEQYF.

This clone has only one observation. The V gene is TRBV2, the J gene TRBJ2-7, with TRBD1 matching over 8 bases. Looked up from germline, CDR1 is SNHLY and CDR2 is FYNNEI. This CDR3 spans 12 amino acids. Here the CDR3 reads CAEGDRIDEQYF. CDR3 nucleotides: TGTGCGGAAGGGGACAGGATCGACGAGCAGTACTTC.

Worth noting for this clone: The junction differs from germline at one of its ends, possibly a read error. The V call is TRBV6-5, the J call TRBJ2-3, with 13 bases matching TRBD2. This CDR3 region has 15 residues. The germline V gene encodes CDR1 MNHEY and CDR2 SVGAGI. The CDR3 reads CASSSGAPQTSGGHF. In DNA form, the CDR3 reads TGTGCCAGCAGTTCGGGGGCTCCCCAGACTAGCGGGGGGCACTTT.

V gene TRBV11-2 combines with J gene TRBJ2-1; D gene ambiguous. Between the trimmed V and J ends, which lost 7 bases and 8 bases, there was a span of 21 bases. The CDR3 is 15 amino acids. CDR1 SGHAT and CDR2 FQNNGV come from the germline V gene. The chain's CDR3 is CASTPGPGMADEQFF. The CDR3 DNA reads TGTGCCAGCACCCCGGGTCCAGGTATGGCGGATGAGCAGTTCTTC.

The sample holds one count of this clone. Written as DNA, the CDR3 is TGTGCCAGCAGTGAAGGCGTAGAATACGAGCAGTACTTC. Its protein product is CASSEGVEYEQYF. The chain employs TRBV2 and TRBJ2-7; D is undetermined. CDR1 is SNHLY, CDR2 FYNNEI, per germline. Trimming removed 1 base at V and 4 bases at J, with 8 bases between. This CDR3 region has 13 residues.

V and J are TRBV7-9 and TRBJ2-1; D remains unclear. Germline V CDR1 and CDR2: SEHNR, FQNEAQ (reference sequence). V dropped 3 bases and J dropped 7 bases, with 16 bases sitting between them. The CDR3 is made up of 15 amino acids. CDR3 protein: CASSFGATRLNEQFF. The CDR3 bases are TGTGCCAGCAGCTTCGGAGCGACGAGGTTGAATGAGCAGTTCTTC.

The V gene is TRBV5-1, the J gene TRBJ2-7; unclear D gene. Germline V gene sequence: CDR1 SGHRS, CDR2 YFSETQ. The V and J ends lost 6 bases and 3 bases respectively, with 16 bases between them. This CDR3 region has 14 residues. This chain's CDR3 is CASKRTDGYYEQYF. CDR3 sequence (DNA): TGCGCCAGCAAAAGGACGGACGGATACTACGAGCAGTACTTC.

The V call is TRBV2, the J call TRBJ1-5; 7 bases map to TRBD1. Germline trimming cut 7 bases from V and 4 bases from J; bases unmatched to any gene: 16. CDR1 and CDR2 from the germline V gene are SNHLY and FYNNEI. This CDR3 region has 17 residues. The CDR3, as DNA: TGTGCCAGCACCCTAGGGCTACCGGGACAGCTTAATCAGCCCCAGCATTTT. It yields the protein CASTLGLPGQLNQPQHF.

The V call is TRBV28, the J call TRBJ1-1; D remains unclear. CDR1 is MDHEN and CDR2 is SYDVKM in the germline V gene. Trimming left V 7 bases short and J 1 base short, with 13 bases between. The length of the CDR3 is 14 residues. In DNA, the CDR3 is TGTGCCAGCACCCCATCAGCCGCGAACACTGAAGCTTTCTTT. Translating it yields CASTPSAANTEAFF.

CDR3 DNA: TGTGCCAGCAGCAAGCTTAGGTCAGGAGACACTGAAGCTTTCTTT. As protein: CASSKLRSGDTEAFF. This chain links TRBV7-9 with TRBJ1-1; D not resolved. V shed 5 bases and J shed 3 bases, with 16 bases lying between them. CDR3 size: 15 residues. Per germline, CDR1 SEHNR and CDR2 FQNEAQ (reference sequence).

The gene calls are TRBV5-5 and TRBJ2-2, with TRBD1 matching over 9 bases. Germline assignment: CDR1 SGHKS and CDR2 YYEKEE (reference sequence). Losses at the gene ends were 4 bases for V and 5 bases for J; bases not matched to a gene: 6. CDR3 length: 15 amino acids. In nucleotides, the CDR3 is TGTGCCAGCAGCCCGGACAGGGGTTGGACCGGGGAGCTGTTTTTT. Protein product: CASSPDRGWTGELFF.

The chain uses TRBV10-3 and TRBJ1-1; TRBD1 is a possible D gene (5 bases). Trimming took 3 bases from V and 1 from J, leaving 9 bases between them. Germline loops: CDR1 ENHRY, CDR2 SYGVKD. This CDR3 is built from 14 residues. The CDR3 protein is CAISDWTQNTEAFF. The CDR3 DNA reads TGTGCCATCAGTGACTGGACACAGAACACTGAAGCTTTCTTT.

The chain links TRBV5-4 to TRBJ2-7; D is possibly TRBD2 (6 bases). This CDR3 is 15 amino acids long. The ends were cut back, 0 bases at V and 0 bases at J, with 10 bases in the middle. Per the germline V gene, CDR1 is SGHNT and CDR2 is YYREEE (reference sequence). CDR3 nucleotide sequence: TGTGCCAGCAGCTTGGAAGCGGGTTTCTCCTACGAGCAGTACTTC. It codes for CASSLEAGFSYEQYF.

This clone was seen only a few times. This sequence joins TRBV6-6 and TRBJ1-5; D ambiguous. V dropped 10 bases and J dropped 0 bases, with 7 bases sitting between them. CDR3 length equals 12 residues. Germline lookup yields CDR1 MNHNY and CDR2 SVGAGI (reference sequence). CDR3 DNA: TGTGCCACCTGTGCTAGCAATCAGCCCCAGCATTTT. Amino acid sequence: CATCASNQPQHF.

The chain recombines TRBV6-6 with TRBJ2-5; D remains ambiguous. This CDR3 region has 12 residues. Trimming took off 4 bases at V and 5 bases at J, with 8 bases between the two ends. From germline, CDR1 is MNHNY and CDR2 SVGAGI (reference sequence). In nucleotides, the CDR3 is TGTGCCAGCAGTTTGTCGATGGAGACCCAGTACTTC. It codes for CASSLSMETQYF.

The V call is TRBV6-6, the J call TRBJ1-1; D remains ambiguous. The CDR3 runs 14 residues. V dropped 4 bases and J dropped 1 base, with 10 bases sitting between them. Germline V gene data show CDR1 as MNHNY and CDR2 as SVGAGI (reference sequence). CDR3 bases: TGTGCCAGCAGTTGGGAAATGGGGAACACTGAAGCTTTCTTT. It encodes CASSWEMGNTEAFF.

Concerning this clone: This CDR3 is also generated by other DNA sequences in the sample. The chain combines TRBV2 with TRBJ2-3; D is undetermined. Germline V lookup: CDR1 SNHLY, CDR2 FYNNEI. Trimming cost V 6 bases and J 2 bases, with 3 bases left between them. The CDR3 is made up of 11 amino acids. The CDR3 DNA follows: TGTGCCAGCAGCTACACAGATACGCAGTATTTT. It translates to CASSYTDTQYF. The variable domain in full, completed from reference TRBV2 and TRBJ2-3, reads EPEVTQTPSHQVTQMGQEVILRCVPISNHLYFYWYRQILGQKVEFLVSFYNNEISEKSEIFDDQFSVERPDGSNFTLKIRSTKLEDSAMYFCASSYTDTQYFGPGTRLTVL.

This chain joins TRBV7-2 and TRBJ1-5; no firm D call. CDR1 and CDR2 from the germline V gene are SGHTA and FQGNSA. The CDR3 has 13 amino acids. V lost 5 bases, J lost 4 bases, and 9 bases lay in between. Written as DNA, the CDR3 is TGTGCCAGCAGCGCATACTCAAATCAGCCCCAGCATTTT. Translation: CASSAYSNQPQHF. The full variable domain, completed using reference TRBV7-2 and TRBJ1-5, is GAGVSQSPSNKVTEKGKDVELRCDPISGHTALYWYRQSLGQGLEFLIYFQGNSAPDKSGLPSDRFSAERTGGSVSTLTIQRTQQEDSAVYLCASSAYSNQPQHFGDGTRLSIL.

This chain joins TRBV5-1 and TRBJ1-3; 7 nucleotides agree with TRBD1. The CDR3 covers 18 residues. Germline V gene sequence: CDR1 SGHRS, CDR2 YFSETQ. Losses at the gene ends were 0 bases for V and 0 bases for J; bases not matched to a gene: 9. The CDR3 sequence is CASSLDRGEPFSGNTIYF. CDR3 bases: TGCGCCAGCAGCTTGGACAGGGGCGAACCGTTCTCTGGAAACACCATATATTTT.

This chain connects TRBV28 to TRBJ2-3, with D uncertain. The germline V and J ends were trimmed by 7 bases and 6 bases, with 14 bases remaining between them. The germline V gene has CDR1 MDHEN and CDR2 SYDVKM. The CDR3 runs 13 residues. CDR3 in amino acids: CASMDPTVDTQYF. The CDR3 DNA sequence: TGTGCCAGCATGGACCCCACTGTTGATACGCAGTATTTT.

The genes are TRBV12-5 and TRBJ1-5, with D perhaps TRBD1 (6 bases). CDR1 is LGHNT, CDR2 FRNRAP, per germline. The CDR3 has 15 residues. Trimming cost V 3 bases and J 2 bases, with 11 bases left between them. CDR3 bases: TGTGCTAGTGGTTTTACAGGGAGGGGCAATCAGCCCCAGCATTTT. Its protein product is CASGFTGRGNQPQHF.

This clone was found a few times. The chain links TRBV25-1 to TRBJ1-2, with D possibly matching TRBD1 (6 bases). Germline V gives CDR1 MGHDK, CDR2 SYGVNS. CDR3 size: 13 residues. V lost 7 bases to trimming and J lost 4 bases, with 13 bases between them. CDR3 DNA: TGTGCCAGCACCAGGGGAGGGAGCTATGGCTACACCTTC. Amino acid sequence: CASTRGGSYGYTF.

The J gene is TRBJ1-2, the V gene TRBV3-1 (or the pseudogene TRBV3-2); D is ambiguous. Looked up from germline, CDR1 is LGHDT and CDR2 is YNNKEL (reference sequence). Deletions cut 5 bases from V and 2 bases from J, with 9 bases between. The CDR3 extends over 13 amino acids. CDR3 sequence: CASSFAKNYGYTF. The CDR3 DNA reads TGTGCCAGCAGCTTTGCAAAAAACTATGGCTACACCTTC.

This chain links TRBV7-2 with TRBJ1-5; 7 bases fit TRBD1. The CDR3 is 16 residues long. The germline V gene encodes CDR1 SGHTA and CDR2 FQGNSA. The trim removed 5 bases at V and 3 bases at J, leaving 10 bases unmatched. CDR3 sequence (DNA): TGTGCCAGCAGCCTATACTCCGGGACAGTCAATCAGCCCCAGCATTTT. Protein product: CASSLYSGTVNQPQHF.

CDR3 region: CASSNAGTSTDTQYF. In nucleotides, the CDR3 is TGTGCCAGCAGCAACGCCGGGACTAGCACAGATACGCAGTATTTT. The chain couples TRBV5-4 to TRBJ2-3; possible D gene TRBD2, 6 bases. Germline lookup yields CDR1 SGHNT and CDR2 YYREEE (reference sequence). CDR3 size: 15 residues. V was trimmed by 4 bases and J by 0 bases, leaving 12 bases between them.